These 24 T cell receptor beta chains were sequenced from one sample in a study of T-cell memory formation after mild COVID-19. TCRdb itself ran the 5' RACE reads through MiXCR, one entry per CDR3 protein. The sample has roughly 190,000 distinct CDR3 sequences; about 10% are singletons. The material sequenced was PBMCs or a T cell subset sorted from them (not recorded which). Receptors were obtained from a man aged 18 to 29 who had mild COVID-19 (a few samples of this study predate the infection). Cell type and time point are not known.

This clonotype was detected only a few times. The chain has TRBV6-5 and TRBJ1-1, with D perhaps TRBD1 (6 bases). CDR1 is MNHEY, CDR2 SVGAGI, per germline. Trimming removed 5 bases from V and 1 base from J, with 14 bases in between. CDR3 length: 15 residues. CDR3 region: CASSDHRASNTEAFF. The CDR3, as DNA: TGTGCCAGCAGTGATCACAGGGCCTCGAACACTGAAGCTTTCTTT.

The chain is built from TRBV12-3 or TRBV12-4 and TRBJ1-2; D is unresolved. Trimming removed 3 bases from V and 8 bases from J, with 10 bases in between. CDR3 length: 12 amino acids. As DNA, the CDR3 is TGTGCCAGCAGTTTCGCCGGAAGCGGCTACACCTTC. Translated: CASSFAGSGYTF.

The V and J genes are TRBV19 and TRBJ1-2; D unclear. Germline loops: CDR1 LNHDA, CDR2 SQIVND (reference sequence). V was cut by 6 bases and J by 4 bases, with 12 bases left in between. The CDR3 spans 13 residues. The CDR3 DNA sequence: TGTGCCAGTAGATCCCCCAGGACCTATGGCTACACCTTC. Its protein is CASRSPRTYGYTF.

This clonotype showed up just a few times. The gene calls are TRBV5-1 and TRBJ1-4, with D unclear. CDR1 and CDR2 from the germline V gene are SGHRS and YFSETQ. The CDR3 is made up of 12 amino acids. Trimming cost V 5 bases and J 4 bases, with 6 bases left between them. The CDR3 DNA follows: TGCGCCAGCAGGAACTATAATGAAAAACTGTTTTTT. It translates to CASRNYNEKLFF.

A few counts support this clonotype. V usage is TRBV6-5 and J usage is TRBJ1-1, with D tentatively TRBD1 (6 bases). Germline V gives CDR1 MNHEY, CDR2 SVGAGI. This CDR3 is built from 13 residues. V was shortened by 0 bases and J by 5 bases, with 7 bases between the two germline ends. Here the CDR3 reads CASSYSQGTEAFF. The CDR3 bases are TGTGCCAGCAGTTACTCCCAGGGGACTGAAGCTTTCTTT.

This clonotype was detected a few times. The rearrangement uses TRBV28 and TRBJ2-7; D is ambiguous. V shed 4 bases and J shed 2 bases, with 15 bases lying between them. Germline CDR1 is MDHEN and CDR2 is SYDVKM. This CDR3 spans 15 amino acids. CDR3 DNA sequence: TGTGCCAGCAGTTATCCAGGAAGCCCCCCCTACGAGCAGTACGTC. Translating gives CASSYPGSPPYEQYV.

J is TRBJ2-1 and V is TRBV6-5; TRBD2 agrees at 9 bases. The junction had 8 bases not matched to a gene; V was cut back by 4 bases and J by 7 bases. Germline assignment: CDR1 MNHEY and CDR2 SVGAGI. This CDR3 has 15 amino acids. The CDR3 protein is CASSSWLAGMNEQFF. The CDR3 DNA follows: TGTGCCAGCAGTTCATGGCTAGCGGGGATGAATGAGCAGTTCTTC.

The chain links TRBV29-1 to TRBJ2-7; D gene unclear. The V end was cut by 4 bases, the J end by 0 bases, with 13 bases between. CDR1 and CDR2 from the germline V gene are SQVTM and ANQGSEA. This CDR3 has 14 residues. The CDR3 loop reads CSVAIQDDSYEQYF. The CDR3 DNA follows: TGCAGCGTTGCAATCCAGGATGACTCCTACGAGCAGTACTTC.

This chain connects TRBV12-3 or TRBV12-4 to TRBJ1-4; perhaps TRBD1 as D (5 bases). V lost 6 bases, J lost 3 bases, and 11 bases lay in between. This CDR3 contains 14 residues. DNA of the CDR3: TGTGCCAGCAGCTCTGACAGTTCTAATGAAAAACTGTTTTTT. It is translated as CASSSDSSNEKLFF.

V and J are TRBV7-2 and TRBJ2-7, with 7 nucleotides matching TRBD2. Looked up from germline, CDR1 is SGHTA and CDR2 is FQGNSA. V was pared by 5 bases and J by 2 bases, with 12 bases of the junction left unmatched. The CDR3 consists of 16 residues. The CDR3 reads CASSVQPGGRAYEQYF. The CDR3 coding sequence is TGTGCCAGCAGCGTACAACCGGGTGGGAGGGCCTACGAGCAGTACTTC.

V and J are TRBV25-1 and TRBJ2-3; D uncertain. The CDR3 runs to 12 residues. With 2 bases removed from V and 6 bases from J, the gap between germline ends came to 6 bases. The germline V gene has CDR1 MGHDK and CDR2 SYGVNS. The CDR3 DNA follows: TGTGCCAGCAGTGAAGAACAGGATACGCAGTATTTT. This encodes CASSEEQDTQYF.

This clonotype has just a few counts. The chain carries TRBV5-1 and TRBJ2-1, with TRBD1 identical over 7 bases. The CDR3 covers 14 residues. The germline V gene has CDR1 SGHRS and CDR2 YFSETQ. V gave up 3 bases and J gave up 5 bases; unmatched junction bases: 5. Here the CDR3 reads CASSSGTADNEQFF. For the CDR3, the DNA is TGCGCCAGCAGCTCAGGGACAGCAGACAATGAGCAGTTCTTC. Full variable domain (outside the CDR3, taken from reference TRBV5-1 and TRBJ2-1): KAGVTQTPRYLIKTRGQQVTLSCSPISGHRSVSWYQQTPGQGLQFLFEYFSETQRNKGNFPGRFSGRQFSNSRSEMNVSTLELGDSALYLCASSSGTADNEQFFGPGTRLTVL.

This chain uses TRBV10-3 with TRBJ2-7; D is perhaps TRBD1 or TRBD2 (5 bases each). The CDR3 sequence is 13 residues long. Germline V gene lookup returns CDR1 ENHRY and CDR2 SYGVKD. V was trimmed by 6 bases and J by 5 bases, leaving 14 bases between them. CDR3 protein: CAISRDPENEQYF. The CDR3 DNA is TGTGCCATCAGCAGGGACCCTGAAAACGAGCAGTACTTC.

This clonotype was seen only a few times. The chain recombines TRBV4-1 with TRBJ1-4, with D hard to call. This CDR3 region has 13 residues. The V gene lost 4 bases and the J gene lost 8 bases, with 11 bases spanning the gap. Germline CDR1 reads MGHRA; CDR2 reads YSYEKL. This CDR3 is CASSLTKGEKLFF. CDR3 bases: TGCGCCAGCAGCCTAACAAAGGGCGAAAAACTGTTTTTT.

The chain has TRBV12-3 or TRBV12-4 and TRBJ1-4; 7 nucleotides agree with TRBD1. The CDR3 is 12 residues long. Germline trimming cut 7 bases from V and 10 bases from J; bases unmatched to any gene: 6. The CDR3 DNA reads TGTGCCAGCAAACAGGGGTGGGGAAAACTGTTTTTT. Amino acids: CASKQGWGKLFF.

The chain joins TRBV7-6 to TRBJ2-3, with TRBD2 matching 8 bases. The V gene end was trimmed by 1 base and the J gene end by 6 bases; junction bases not matched to a gene: 6. Germline assignment: CDR1 SGHVS and CDR2 FNYEAQ. The CDR3 length is 15 residues. The CDR3 protein is CASSLGGLGSDTQYF. CDR3 bases: TGTGCCAGCAGCTTAGGGGGACTAGGATCGGATACGCAGTATTTT. Full variable domain (rest looked up from reference TRBV7-6 and TRBJ2-3): GAGVSQSPRYKVTKRGQDVALRCDPISGHVSLYWYRQALGQGPEFLTYFNYEAQQDKSGLPNDRFSAERPEGSISTLTIQRTEQRDSAMYRCASSLGGLGSDTQYFGPGTRLTVL.

The rearrangement uses TRBV29-1 and TRBJ2-3; D gene unclear. CDR1 is SQVTM, CDR2 ANQGSEA, per germline. CDR3 size: 10 residues. Trimming pared 7 bases from V and 4 bases from J, leaving 6 bases between. The CDR3 spells CSAGADTQYF. DNA for the CDR3: TGCAGCGCGGGCGCAGATACGCAGTATTTT.

The chain links TRBV5-1 to TRBJ2-5; D is undetermined. Trimming took off 0 bases at V and 3 bases at J, with 6 bases between the two ends. The CDR3 is made up of 13 amino acids. Germline lookup yields CDR1 SGHRS and CDR2 YFSETQ. For the CDR3, the DNA is TGCGCCAGCAGCTTGGACATCGAAGAGACCCAGTACTTC. Residues: CASSLDIEETQYF.

This chain joins TRBV12-3 or TRBV12-4 and TRBJ2-4, with D tentatively TRBD1 (5 bases). V shed 1 base and J shed 8 bases, with 9 bases lying between them. This CDR3 region has 13 residues. DNA of the CDR3: TGTGCCAGCAGTTTAGGGGGCCAGTACATTCAGTACTTC. Translated: CASSLGGQYIQYF.

This clonotype was counted at least ten times. The V gene is TRBV5-8, the J gene TRBJ1-1; TRBD1 is a possible D gene (6 bases). V gave up 1 base and J gave up 0 bases, with 22 bases separating them. CDR3 length equals 19 residues. Germline CDR1 reads SGHTS; CDR2 reads YDEGEE. The CDR3 loop reads CASSLRGPYPGLLNTEAFF. DNA for the CDR3: TGTGCCAGCAGCTTGCGGGGGCCTTATCCGGGACTCCTGAACACTGAAGCTTTCTTT. Full variable domain (missing parts from reference TRBV5-8 and TRBJ1-1): EAGVTQSPTHLIKTRGQQATLRCSPISGHTSVYWYQQALGLGLQFLLWYDEGEERNRGNFPPRFSGRQFPNYSSELNVNALELEDSALYLCASSLRGPYPGLLNTEAFFGQGTRLTVV.

This clonotype was counted many times. This sequence joins TRBV5-1 and TRBJ2-2; D not resolved. Germline V gives CDR1 SGHRS, CDR2 YFSETQ. The V end lost 1 base, the J end lost 2 bases, and 9 bases lay between the germline ends. This CDR3 contains 15 residues. CDR3 nucleotides: TGCGCCAGCAGCTTGAGAGGTCATAACACCGGGGAGCTGTTTTTT. Protein sequence: CASSLRGHNTGELFF.

This sequence joins TRBV2 and TRBJ1-2, with TRBD1 as a possible D gene (5 bases). The CDR3 covers 15 residues. Per germline, CDR1 SNHLY and CDR2 FYNNEI. V lost 2 bases and J 3 bases, leaving 13 bases between the germline ends. This CDR3 is CASSERGQGYYGYTF. The CDR3, as DNA: TGTGCCAGCAGTGAACGGGGCCAGGGCTACTATGGCTACACCTTC.

This clonotype was seen a few times. V and J are TRBV5-1 and TRBJ1-5, with D unresolved. CDR3 length equals 14 residues. Germline CDR1 reads SGHRS; CDR2 reads YFSETQ. Trimming stripped 2 bases from V and 5 bases from J, with 11 bases between. The CDR3, as DNA: TGCGCCAGCAGCTTAGGGATCGGGCATCAGCCCCAGCATTTT. Protein: CASSLGIGHQPQHF.

V and J are TRBV20-1 and TRBJ2-5; 8 bases fit TRBD1. Per germline, CDR1 DFQATT and CDR2 SNEGSKA (reference sequence). V lost 7 bases to trimming and J lost 7 bases; unmatched junction nucleotides: 5. There are 11 residues in the CDR3. CDR3 residues: CSVPGGRTQYF. In DNA form, the CDR3 reads TGCAGTGTCCCAGGGGGCCGGACCCAGTACTTC.